The source of this T cell receptor beta chain is a study of T cell repertoires in cytomegalovirus infection. Looking at the study overall: Both CMV infection and a matching HLA type were indicated by public TCR beta signatures. Study results and limitations: HLA-C-restricted CMV clonotypes gave the most frequent clonotype in two of eight donors. Public TCR beta family frequency separated CMV-and-HLA carriers, including in an independent cohort.

This CDR3 has 14 amino acids. V was clipped by 4 bases and J by 4 bases, with 13 bases between them. From germline, CDR1 is SNHLY and CDR2 FYNNEI. TCRdb fed the reads into MiXCR, producing one record per CDR3 protein. Here the sample spans 150,000 to 200,000 distinct CDR3 sequences, roughly a fifth being singletons. Points on this clonotype: Its specificity is not known.

The sequence came from a human donor in good health (CMV status not recorded). Some clones in this sample may be carry-over from other donors' samples. The J gene is TRBJ2-5, the V gene TRBV2, with a possible D match to TRBD1 (5 bases). Sequencing was performed on PBMCs. CDR3 amino acids: CASSVTGHPETQYF. CDR3 sequence (DNA): TGTGCCAGCAGTGTAACAGGTCATCCAGAGACCCAGTACTTC.